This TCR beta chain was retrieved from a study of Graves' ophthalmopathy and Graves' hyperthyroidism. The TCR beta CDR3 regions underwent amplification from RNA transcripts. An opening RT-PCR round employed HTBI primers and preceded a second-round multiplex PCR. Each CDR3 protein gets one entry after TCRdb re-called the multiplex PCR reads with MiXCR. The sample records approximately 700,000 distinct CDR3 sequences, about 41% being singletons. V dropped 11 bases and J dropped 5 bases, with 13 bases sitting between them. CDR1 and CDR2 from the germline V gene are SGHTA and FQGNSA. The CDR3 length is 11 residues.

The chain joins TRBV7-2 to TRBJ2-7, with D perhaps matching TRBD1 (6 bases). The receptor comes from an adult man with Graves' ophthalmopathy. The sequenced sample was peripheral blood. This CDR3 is CAWRNRDEQYF. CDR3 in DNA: TGTGCCTGGAGGAACAGGGACGAGCAGTACTTC.